The clone carrying this T cell receptor beta chain occurred many times. The antigen remains undetermined. Germline-derived CDR1 and CDR2 are SGHNT and YYREEE (reference sequence). V lost 0 bases to trimming and J lost 7 bases, with 8 bases between them. The CDR3 loop spans 13 amino acids. This entry comes from a study of early T cells in non-severe SARS-CoV-2 infection. Study as a whole: Sequenced material consisted of bulk RNA (from unsorted whole blood), and chains were unpaired.

Unique molecular identifiers (one per individual cDNA molecule) were attached. TCRdb recomputed calls from the 5' RACE reads with MiXCR, one row per CDR3 protein. The sample has more than 25,000 distinct CDR3 sequences, about 4.6% seen once; the top ten hold approximately 5%. General observations from the study: In VDJdb matching, anti-spike CD8 responses were favored while private and CD4 specificities went missing.

The sample consisted of whole blood, taken at baseline. The V call is TRBV5-4, the J call TRBJ2-1; perhaps TRBD2 as D (5 bases). This receptor was obtained from an adult who was a healthcare worker with PCR-confirmed SARS-CoV-2 infection or an uninfected control (not recorded which). The CDR3 DNA sequence: TGTGCCAGCAGCTTGGAGAGGGTGAATGAGCAGTTCTTC. This codes for CASSLERVNEQFF.